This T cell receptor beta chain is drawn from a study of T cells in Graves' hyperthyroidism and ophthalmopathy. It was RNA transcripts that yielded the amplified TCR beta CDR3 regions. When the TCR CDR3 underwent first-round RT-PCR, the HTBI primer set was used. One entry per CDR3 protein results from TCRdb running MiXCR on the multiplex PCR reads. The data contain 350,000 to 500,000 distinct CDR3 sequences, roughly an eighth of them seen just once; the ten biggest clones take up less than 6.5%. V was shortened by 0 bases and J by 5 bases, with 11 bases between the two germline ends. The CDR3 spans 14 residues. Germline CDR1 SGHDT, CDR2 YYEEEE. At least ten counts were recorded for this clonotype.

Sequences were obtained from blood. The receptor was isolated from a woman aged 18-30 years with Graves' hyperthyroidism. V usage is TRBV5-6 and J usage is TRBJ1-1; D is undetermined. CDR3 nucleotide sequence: TGTGCCAGCAGCTTGGTGGGCAGCGCTACTGAAGCTTTCTTT. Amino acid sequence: CASSLVGSATEAFF.